This T cell receptor beta chain was identified during a study of blood T cell repertoires in COVID-19. Study overall: Acute and convalescent COVID-19 samples came from the United States, Italy and Spain. T cells, B-cell-depleted T cells, or PBMCs supplied cDNA or gDNA.

Germline-derived CDR1 and CDR2 are SGHAT and FQNNGV. The CDR3 has 16 amino acids. V dropped 0 bases and J dropped 0 bases, with 11 bases sitting between them. There are a few counts of this clone. All enrollees were about 18 to 89 years old and from fewer than 30 US areas. How the authors handled the data: The assay estimated nucleated cells by amplifying reference gene primers. The assay was immunoSEQ multiplex PCR, and TCRdb's table has in-frame clones only and misses some. For V, J and clone size, that table is used; D and trimming come from the DNA. The table lists about 480,000 clones, approximately 88% of them singletons.

Sequences were obtained from PBMCs or T cells enriched from blood (not recorded which). The source is a woman aged 40 to 55 who had recovered from COVID-19. This chain uses TRBV11-2 with TRBJ1-1; D might be TRBD1 (6 bases). CDR3 bases: TGTGCCAGCAGCTTAGAAGGGGGTCTAATGAACACTGAAGCTTTCTTT. Translating gives CASSLEGGLMNTEAFF. Looking up the rest from reference TRBV11-2 and TRBJ1-1 gives the full variable domain: EAGVAQSPRYKIIEKRQSVAFWCNPISGHATLYWYQQILGQGPKLLIQFQNNGVVDDSQLPKDRFSAERLKGVDSTLKIQPAKLEDSAVYLCASSLEGGLMNTEAFFGQGTRLTVV.